This entry concerns a single T cell receptor beta chain. The data stem from a study of blood T cell repertoires in COVID-19. Study-level information: The cDNA or gDNA used as material had been derived from T cells, B-cell-depleted T cells, or PBMCs.

Libraries were prepared by immunoSEQ multiplex PCR; TCRdb keeps only in-frame clonotypes and omits some of them. Among some 49,000 clones listed, approximately 91% were seen once. The CDR3 runs to 16 residues. Germline loops: CDR1 SGHDN, CDR2 FVKESK. Unmatched junction bases numbered 15, after V lost 4 bases and J lost 6 bases. The TCR sequence derives from a man aged 50-60 years with active COVID-19. The chain recombines TRBV14 with TRBJ2-7; 7 bases match TRBD2. Sample: peripheral blood. In nucleotides, the CDR3 is TGTGCCAGCAGCCCTCTCTCTAGCGGCCAGCGCGGCGAGCAGTACTTC. Protein: CASSPLSSGQRGEQYF.